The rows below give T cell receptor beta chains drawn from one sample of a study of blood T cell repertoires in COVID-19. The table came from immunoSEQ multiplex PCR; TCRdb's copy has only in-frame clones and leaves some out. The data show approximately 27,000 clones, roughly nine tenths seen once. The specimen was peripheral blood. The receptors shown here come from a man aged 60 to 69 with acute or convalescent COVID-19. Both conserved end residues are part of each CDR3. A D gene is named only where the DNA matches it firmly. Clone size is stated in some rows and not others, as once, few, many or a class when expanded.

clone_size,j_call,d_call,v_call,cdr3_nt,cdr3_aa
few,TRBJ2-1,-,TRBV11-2,TGTGCCAGCAGCTTGGCCAGTGAGCAGTTCTTC,CASSLASEQFF
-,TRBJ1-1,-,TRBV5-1,TGCGCCAGCAGTCTGACTGAGGGTAACACTGAAGCTTTCTTT,CASSLTEGNTEAFF
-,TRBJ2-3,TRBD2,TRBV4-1,TGCGCCAGCAGCCAAGAATCAGCGGGAGGGTCTAGGCAGTATTTT,CASSQESAGGSRQYF
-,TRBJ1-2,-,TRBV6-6,TGTGCCAGCAGTTACTCGAGGGTCTATGGCTACACCTTC,CASSYSRVYGYTF
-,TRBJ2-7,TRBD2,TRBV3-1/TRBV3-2,TGTGCCAGCAGCCAAGCCCCCCAGCGGGGGCTCCACGAGCAGTACTTC,CASSQAPQRGLHEQYF
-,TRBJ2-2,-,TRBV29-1,TGCAGCGTTGAAGAAGGGCAGGGCGACACCGGGGAGCTGTTTTTT,CSVEEGQGDTGELFF
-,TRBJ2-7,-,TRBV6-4,TGTGCCAGCAGCGCAATGAGCTCCTACGAGCAGTACTTC,CASSAMSSYEQYF
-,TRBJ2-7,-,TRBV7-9,TGTGCCAGCAGCTCAGGGCTATCGAGCGAGCAGTACTTC,CASSSGLSSEQYF
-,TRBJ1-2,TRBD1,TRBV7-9,TGTGCCAGCACAGCTACAGGGGGCGTCGTTAATGGCTACACCTTC,CASTATGGVVNGYTF
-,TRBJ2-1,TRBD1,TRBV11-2,TGTGCCAGCAGCGCAGATCCCGGGACAGGGTACAATGAGCAGTTCTTC,CASSADPGTGYNEQFF
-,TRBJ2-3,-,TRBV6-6,TGTGCCAGCACCCGATGGGGGGGCTCCACAGATACGCAGTATTTT,CASTRWGGSTDTQYF
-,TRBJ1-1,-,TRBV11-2,TGTGCCAGCAGCTTAGATCCGGACTTAACAGCTTTCTTT,CASSLDPDLTAFF
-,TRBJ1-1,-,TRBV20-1,TGCAGTGCTAGTGAGAGTTCTGAAGCTTTCTTT,CSASESSEAFF
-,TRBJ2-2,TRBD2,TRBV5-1,TGCGCCAGCAGCTGGCAAGGACTAGCGGGGGGATTGGCCGGGGAGCTGTTTTTT,CASSWQGLAGGLAGELFF
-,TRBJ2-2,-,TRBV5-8,TGTGCCAGCAGCCCCTGGGTGGGGACATCGGCGAACACCGGGGAGCTGTTTTTT,CASSPWVGTSANTGELFF
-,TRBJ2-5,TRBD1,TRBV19,TGTGCCAGTAGTATAGTTTCGGGACAGAGACAAGAGACCCAGTACTTC,CASSIVSGQRQETQYF
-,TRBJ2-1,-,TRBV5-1,TGCGCCAGCAGCTCCCCGACAGGAAGCAATGAGCAGTTCTTC,CASSSPTGSNEQFF